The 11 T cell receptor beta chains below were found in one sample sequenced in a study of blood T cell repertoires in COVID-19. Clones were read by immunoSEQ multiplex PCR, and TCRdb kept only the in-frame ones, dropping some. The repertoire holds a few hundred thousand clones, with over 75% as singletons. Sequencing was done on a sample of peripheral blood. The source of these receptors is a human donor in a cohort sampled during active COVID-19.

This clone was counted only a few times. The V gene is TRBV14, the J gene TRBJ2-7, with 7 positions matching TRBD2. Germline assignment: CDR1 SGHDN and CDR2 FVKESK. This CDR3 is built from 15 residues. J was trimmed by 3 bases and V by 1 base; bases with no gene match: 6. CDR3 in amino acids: CASSQGPSGNYEQYF. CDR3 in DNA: TGTGCCAGCAGCCAAGGGCCTAGCGGAAACTACGAGCAGTACTTC.

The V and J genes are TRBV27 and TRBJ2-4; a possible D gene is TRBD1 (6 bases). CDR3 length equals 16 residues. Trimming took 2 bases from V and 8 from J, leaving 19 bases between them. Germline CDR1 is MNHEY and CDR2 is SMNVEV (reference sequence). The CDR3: CASSLGGFGTGYIQYF. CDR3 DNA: TGTGCCAGCAGTTTAGGGGGCTTCGGGACCGGTTACATTCAGTACTTC.

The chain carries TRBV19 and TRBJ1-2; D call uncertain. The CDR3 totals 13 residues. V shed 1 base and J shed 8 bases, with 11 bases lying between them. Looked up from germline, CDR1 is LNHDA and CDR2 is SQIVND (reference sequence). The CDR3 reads CASSIGGLGGYTF. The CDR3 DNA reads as TGTGCCAGTAGTATAGGAGGGCTCGGCGGCTACACCTTC.

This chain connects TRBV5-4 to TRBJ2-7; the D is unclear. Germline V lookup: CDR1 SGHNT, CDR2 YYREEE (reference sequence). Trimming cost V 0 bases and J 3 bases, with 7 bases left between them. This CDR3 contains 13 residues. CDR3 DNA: TGTGCCAGCAGCTTGGGGGCACACTACGAGCAGTACTTC. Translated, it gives CASSLGAHYEQYF.

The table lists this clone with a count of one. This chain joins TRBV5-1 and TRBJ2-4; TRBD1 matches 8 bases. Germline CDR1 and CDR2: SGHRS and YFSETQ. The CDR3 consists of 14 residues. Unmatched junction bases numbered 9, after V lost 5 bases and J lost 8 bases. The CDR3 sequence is CASRSGQGSDIQYF. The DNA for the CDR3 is TGCGCCAGCAGATCCGGACAGGGATCGGACATTCAGTACTTC. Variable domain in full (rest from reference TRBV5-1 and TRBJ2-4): KAGVTQTPRYLIKTRGQQVTLSCSPISGHRSVSWYQQTPGQGLQFLFEYFSETQRNKGNFPGRFSGRQFSNSRSEMNVSTLELGDSALYLCASRSGQGSDIQYFGAGTRLSVL.

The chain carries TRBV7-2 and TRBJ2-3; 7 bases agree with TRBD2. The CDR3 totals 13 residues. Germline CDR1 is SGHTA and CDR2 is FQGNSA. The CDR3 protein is CASNRVGGDTQYF. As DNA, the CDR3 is TGTGCTTCGAACCGGGTGGGGGGGGATACGCAGTATTTT.

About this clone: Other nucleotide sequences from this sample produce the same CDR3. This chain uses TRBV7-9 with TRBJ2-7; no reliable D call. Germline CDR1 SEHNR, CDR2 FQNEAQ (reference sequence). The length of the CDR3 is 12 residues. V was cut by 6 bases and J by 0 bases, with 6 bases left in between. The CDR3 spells CASSLNSYEQYF. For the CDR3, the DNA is TGTGCCAGCAGTCTTAACTCCTACGAGCAGTACTTC.

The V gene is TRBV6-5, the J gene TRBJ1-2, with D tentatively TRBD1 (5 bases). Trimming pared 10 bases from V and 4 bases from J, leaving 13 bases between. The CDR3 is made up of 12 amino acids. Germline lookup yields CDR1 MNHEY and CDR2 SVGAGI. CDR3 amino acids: CATFTGLYGYTF. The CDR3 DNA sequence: TGTGCCACCTTCACAGGCCTCTATGGCTACACCTTC.

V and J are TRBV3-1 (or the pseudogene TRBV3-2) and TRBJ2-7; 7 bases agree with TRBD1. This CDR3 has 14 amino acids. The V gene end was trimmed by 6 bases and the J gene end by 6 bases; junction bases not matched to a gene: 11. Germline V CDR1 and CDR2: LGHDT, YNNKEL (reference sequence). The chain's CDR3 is CASRARTGSSEQYF. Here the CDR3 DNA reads TGTGCCAGCAGGGCCCGGACAGGATCGTCCGAGCAGTACTTC.

The CDR3 DNA reads TGTGCCAGCAGTATACCGGGACTAGCGGGAGGGCAAGAGACCCAGTACTTC. Translated: CASSIPGLAGGQETQYF. The rearrangement links TRBV28 to TRBJ2-5, with TRBD2 matching 16 bases. V shed 5 bases, J shed 2 bases, and the junction held 5 bases outside the gene matches. Germline CDR1 is MDHEN and CDR2 is SYDVKM. The CDR3 totals 17 residues.

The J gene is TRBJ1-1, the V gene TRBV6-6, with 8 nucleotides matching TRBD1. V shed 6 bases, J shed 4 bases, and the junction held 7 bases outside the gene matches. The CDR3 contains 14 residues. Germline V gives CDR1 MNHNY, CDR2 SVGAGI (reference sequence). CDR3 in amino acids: CASSQTGASTEAFF. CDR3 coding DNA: TGTGCCAGCAGCCAGACAGGGGCGAGCACTGAAGCTTTCTTT.